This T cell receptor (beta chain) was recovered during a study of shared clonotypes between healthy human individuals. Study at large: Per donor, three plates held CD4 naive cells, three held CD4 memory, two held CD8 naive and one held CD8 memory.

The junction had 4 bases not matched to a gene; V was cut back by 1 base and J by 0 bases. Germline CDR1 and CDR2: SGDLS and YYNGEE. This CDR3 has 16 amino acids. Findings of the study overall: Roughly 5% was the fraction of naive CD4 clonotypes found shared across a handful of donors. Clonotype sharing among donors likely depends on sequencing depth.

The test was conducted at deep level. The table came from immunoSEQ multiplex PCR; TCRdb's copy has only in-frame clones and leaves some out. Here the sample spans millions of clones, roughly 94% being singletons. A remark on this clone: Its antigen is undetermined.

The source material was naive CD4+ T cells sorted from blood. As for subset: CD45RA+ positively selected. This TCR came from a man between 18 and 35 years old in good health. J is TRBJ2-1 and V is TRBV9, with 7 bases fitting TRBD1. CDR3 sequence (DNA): TGTGCCAGCAGCGTAACGACAGGGAGCTCCTACAATGAGCAGTTCTTC. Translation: CASSVTTGSSYNEQFF.